This TCR beta chain was profiled in a study of Ad26.COV2.S vaccination and SARS-CoV-2 variants. Sequencing used immunoSEQ multiplex PCR; TCRdb keeps in-frame clones, though not all of them. This table holds approximately 400,000 clones, 92% found once. CDR3 size: 15 residues. V lost 5 bases and J 0 bases, leaving 14 bases between the germline ends. Germline V gives CDR1 MGHRA, CDR2 YSYEKL. The chain carries TRBV4-1 and TRBJ2-7; D not certain. The source is a human donor who had recovered from COVID-19. This sample comprised peripheral blood, obtained after recovery from COVID-19. The CDR3 protein is CASSADTASSYEQYF. The CDR3 DNA reads TGCGCCAGCAGCGCGGATACGGCTAGCTCCTACGAGCAGTACTTC.